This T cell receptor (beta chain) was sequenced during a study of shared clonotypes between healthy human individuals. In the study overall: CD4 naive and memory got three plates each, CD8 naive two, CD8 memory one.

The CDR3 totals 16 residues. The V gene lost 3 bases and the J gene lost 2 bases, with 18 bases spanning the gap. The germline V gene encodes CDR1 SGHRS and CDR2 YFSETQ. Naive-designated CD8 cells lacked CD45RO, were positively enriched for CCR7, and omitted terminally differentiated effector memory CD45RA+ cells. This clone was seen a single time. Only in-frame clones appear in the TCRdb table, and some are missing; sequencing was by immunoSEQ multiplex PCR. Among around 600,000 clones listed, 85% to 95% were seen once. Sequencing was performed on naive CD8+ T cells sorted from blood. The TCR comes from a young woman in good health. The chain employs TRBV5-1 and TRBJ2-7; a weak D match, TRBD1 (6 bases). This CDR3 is CASSWRDRTAPYEQYF. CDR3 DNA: TGCGCCAGCAGCTGGAGAGACAGGACGGCGCCCTACGAGCAGTACTTC.